The present T cell receptor beta chain was sequenced within a study of patients and donors after allogeneic stem cell transplantation. This CDR3 is built from 15 residues. The junction had 0 bases not matched to a gene; V was cut back by 2 bases and J by 0 bases. Germline V gives CDR1 MDHEN, CDR2 SYDVKM. This clonotype was detected a few times. TCRdb called the RT-PCR reads again in MiXCR, with one record for every CDR3 protein. The table has approximately 220,000 distinct CDR3 sequences, around two fifths seen once. The V call is TRBV28, the J call TRBJ1-4, with 7 bases fitting TRBD1. The clonotype originates from a human donor who was either an allogeneic HSCT recipient or a stem cell or donor lymphocyte infusion donor (not recorded which). It is not recorded whose cells these are; they may come from a transplant donor. The sample comprised blood, either unsorted or a sorted T cell fraction (not recorded which). This CDR3 is CASSLTGATNEKLFF. In nucleotides, the CDR3 is TGTGCCAGCAGTTTAACAGGGGCAACTAATGAAAAACTGTTTTTT.